The 20 T cell receptor beta chains given below trace back to one sample, sequenced in a study of blood T cell repertoires in COVID-19. Libraries were prepared by immunoSEQ multiplex PCR; TCRdb keeps only in-frame clonotypes and omits some of them. The sample has over 110,000 clones, around 78% seen once. Sequencing was performed on peripheral blood. Every receptor here comes from a woman aged 60-75 years with acute or convalescent COVID-19.

About this clone itself: This same CDR3 is encoded by further DNA sequences in the sample. This rearrangement joins TRBV7-9 to TRBJ2-1; 11 bases map to TRBD2. The V segment lost 6 bases and the J segment 0 bases; nucleotides outside the gene matches: 4. This CDR3 contains 16 residues. Germline CDR1 is SEHNR and CDR2 is FQNEAQ (reference sequence). CDR3 loop: CASSRTSGSSYNEQFF. CDR3 DNA: TGTGCCAGCAGTCGAACTAGCGGGAGCTCCTACAATGAGCAGTTCTTC. Complete variable domain (other parts from reference TRBV7-9 and TRBJ2-1): DTGVSQNPRHKITKRGQNVTFRCDPISEHNRLYWYRQTLGQGPEFLTYFQNEAQLEKSRLLSDRFSAERPKGSFSTLEIQRTEQGDSAMYLCASSRTSGSSYNEQFFGPGTRLTVL.

This chain links TRBV7-2 with TRBJ1-2; TRBD1 matches at 7 bases. V trimming: 5 bases; J trimming: 8 bases; junction bases outside the gene matches: 14. The CDR3 contains 15 residues. Germline V gene lookup returns CDR1 SGHTA and CDR2 FQGNSA. CDR3 bases: TGTGCCAGCAGCCCGGACAGGTACTCAGCCTTAGGCTACACCTTC. This translates into CASSPDRYSALGYTF.

The chain combines TRBV6-5 with TRBJ1-5, with unresolved D. The CDR3 length is 13 residues. Germline V gene sequence: CDR1 MNHEY, CDR2 SVGAGI. Between the trimmed V and J ends, which lost 6 bases and 7 bases, there was a span of 13 bases. The DNA of the CDR3 is TGTGCCAGCAGCTCCTGGGCGGGCCAGCCCCAGCATTTT. This gives the protein CASSSWAGQPQHF.

The table lists this clone with a few counts. This sequence joins TRBV18 and TRBJ1-6, with TRBD1 identical over 10 bases. Per the germline V gene, CDR1 is KGHSH and CDR2 is LQKENI. Trimming took 4 bases from V and 10 from J; bases not matched to a gene: 4. The CDR3 extends over 14 amino acids. CDR3 nucleotides: TGTGCCAGCTCACTGGACAGGGGGAGATCACCCCTCCACTTT. Translating it yields CASSLDRGRSPLHF.

The V call is TRBV28, the J call TRBJ2-1; D is unresolved. The CDR3 is 11 residues long. Trimming cost V 7 bases and J 4 bases, with 5 bases left between them. Germline V gives CDR1 MDHEN, CDR2 SYDVKM. CDR3 bases: TGTGCCAGCATCCTATACAATGAGCAGTTCTTC. Protein product: CASILYNEQFF. Together with reference TRBV28 and TRBJ2-1, the CDR3 gives the full variable domain: DVKVTQSSRYLVKRTGEKVFLECVQDMDHENMFWYRQDPGLGLRLIYFSYDVKMKEKGDIPEGYSVSREKKERFSLILESASTNQTSMYLCASILYNEQFFGPGTRLTVL.

The V call is TRBV29-1, the J call TRBJ1-1, with D perhaps matching TRBD1 (5 bases). CDR1 and CDR2 (germline): SQVTM, ANQGSEA. This CDR3 has 13 residues. Trimming left V 6 bases short and J 5 bases short, with 16 bases between. The CDR3 reads CSVHSGTLTEAFF. The CDR3 nucleotides are TGCAGCGTCCACAGTGGGACTCTAACTGAAGCTTTCTTT. The entire variable domain, with the rest obtained from reference TRBV29-1 and TRBJ1-1, is as follows: SAVISQKPSRDICQRGTSLTIQCQVDSQVTMMFWYRQQPGQSLTLIATANQGSEATYESGFVIDKFPISRPNLTFSTLTVSNMSPEDSSIYLCSVHSGTLTEAFFGQGTRLTVV.

The chain is built from TRBV15 and TRBJ2-7; 12 positions agree with TRBD2. V gave up 1 base and J gave up 1 base; unmatched junction bases: 5. The CDR3 totals 17 residues. Germline V gives CDR1 LNHNV, CDR2 YYDKDF (reference sequence). DNA for the CDR3: TGTGCCACCAGCAGAGGGAGAACTAGCGGGAGGTCCTACGAGCAGTACTTC. Amino acid sequence: CATSRGRTSGRSYEQYF.

The chain uses TRBV28 and TRBJ2-2; D remains unclear. The CDR3 length is 16 residues. Germline V lookup: CDR1 MDHEN, CDR2 SYDVKM. The V gene lost 5 bases and the J gene lost 4 bases, with 17 bases spanning the gap. The CDR3 nucleotides read TGTGCCAGCAGTCCATTAATCGTGCCCAGCACCGGGGAGCTGTTTTTT. It is translated as CASSPLIVPSTGELFF.

The chain uses TRBV7-9 and TRBJ1-1, with a possible D match to TRBD1 (6 bases). The V gene's germline CDR1 is SEHNR and CDR2 FQNEAQ (reference sequence). The V and J ends lost 3 bases and 3 bases respectively, with 11 bases between them. This CDR3 contains 14 residues. The CDR3 reads CASSLNWGHTEAFF. CDR3 nucleotides: TGTGCCAGCAGCTTGAACTGGGGGCACACTGAAGCTTTCTTT.

This clone was seen only once. DNA for the CDR3: TGTGCCAGCAGTTCCGGGACTAGCGGGAGGGGAAGGACAGATACGCAGTATTTT. Protein sequence: CASSSGTSGRGRTDTQYF. This chain uses TRBV27 with TRBJ2-3, with 16 bases aligning to TRBD2. CDR1 is MNHEY and CDR2 is SMNVEV in the germline V gene (reference sequence). This CDR3 is built from 18 residues. The V gene end was trimmed by 4 bases and the J gene end by 3 bases; junction bases not matched to a gene: 7.

This chain connects TRBV3-1 (or the pseudogene TRBV3-2) to TRBJ2-7, with D perhaps TRBD2 (6 bases). CDR1 LGHDT and CDR2 YNNKEL come from the germline V gene (reference sequence). Trimming stripped 0 bases from V and 4 bases from J, with 10 bases between. The CDR3 is 14 residues long. CDR3 residues: CASSQDGGIYEQYF. The CDR3 bases are TGTGCCAGCAGCCAAGATGGGGGGATTTACGAGCAGTACTTC.

The chain couples TRBV7-9 to TRBJ1-2; D is ambiguous. CDR1 and CDR2 from the germline V gene are SEHNR and FQNEAQ (reference sequence). Deletions cut 4 bases from V and 8 bases from J, with 11 bases between. CDR3 length: 12 amino acids. The CDR3 protein is CASSSPLRGYTF. The CDR3 DNA follows: TGTGCCAGCAGCTCCCCTTTGAGAGGCTACACCTTC.

V usage is TRBV7-9 and J usage is TRBJ2-7, with TRBD2 matching 9 bases. Per germline, CDR1 SEHNR and CDR2 FQNEAQ (reference sequence). V was pared by 4 bases and J by 5 bases, with 15 bases of the junction left unmatched. The CDR3 covers 17 residues. As DNA, the CDR3 is TGTGCCAGCAGCTCCCCTGAGGCGGGAGGGCCGTCGCACGAGCAGTACTTC. Translating gives CASSSPEAGGPSHEQYF.

The chain is built from TRBV4-2 and TRBJ2-7; the D is unclear. The V gene lost 3 bases and the J gene lost 7 bases, with 13 bases spanning the gap. The CDR3 length is 13 residues. From germline, CDR1 is LGHNA and CDR2 YNFKEQ. The CDR3 DNA reads as TGTGCCAGCAGCCAGCGCGAAGAACGGGAGCAGTACTTC. It codes for CASSQREEREQYF.

The chain joins TRBV12-3 or TRBV12-4 to TRBJ1-2; the D is unclear. Trimming shortened V by 5 bases and J by 3 bases, and 10 bases separated the two germline ends. The CDR3 contains 13 residues. CDR3: CASSPMRYYGYTF. In DNA, the CDR3 is TGTGCCAGCAGTCCTATGAGGTACTATGGCTACACCTTC.

The CDR3 DNA reads as TGCGCCAGCAGCCCCTTGAGGCCCAGCTCCTACGAGCAGTACTTC. Translated, it gives CASSPLRPSSYEQYF. The V call is TRBV5-1, the J call TRBJ2-7, with D unresolved. This CDR3 is 15 amino acids long. Trimming removed 4 bases from V and 0 bases from J, with 14 bases in between. CDR1 and CDR2 (germline): SGHRS, YFSETQ.

In this sample, this clone turned up once. The rearrangement joins TRBV14 to TRBJ2-3, with D possibly being TRBD1 (6 bases). This CDR3 has 15 residues. CDR1 is SGHDN and CDR2 is FVKESK in the germline V gene. The ends were cut back, 4 bases at V and 4 bases at J, with 15 bases in the middle. The CDR3 nucleotides read TGTGCCAGCAGCCTGACAGGTCACGGTGCAGATACGCAGTATTTT. Its protein product is CASSLTGHGADTQYF. The complete variable domain, with remaining parts taken from reference TRBV14 and TRBJ2-3, reads EAGVTQFPSHSVIEKGQTVTLRCDPISGHDNLYWYRRVMGKEIKFLLHFVKESKQDESGMPNNRFLAERTGGTYSTLKVQPAELEDSGVYFCASSLTGHGADTQYFGPGTRLTVL.

This sequence joins TRBV5-8 and TRBJ2-1, with 11 bases matching TRBD2. The CDR3 runs to 14 residues. The J segment lost 8 bases and the V segment lost 1 base, leaving 2 bases of the junction unmatched. Germline V gene data show CDR1 as SGHTS and CDR2 as YDEGEE. CDR3 sequence reads: CASSLTSGSDEQFF. The CDR3, as DNA: TGTGCCAGCAGCTTGACTAGCGGGAGCGATGAGCAGTTCTTC.

The rearrangement joins TRBV9 to TRBJ2-2; tentatively, D is TRBD2 (6 bases). This CDR3 contains 18 residues. The ends were cut back, 0 bases at V and 6 bases at J, with 21 bases in the middle. CDR1 and CDR2 (germline): SGDLS, YYNGEE. CDR3 DNA: TGTGCCAGCAGCGTAGCCCTTTTTATGGAGGGATACCCCGGGGAGCTGTTTTTT. Encoded protein: CASSVALFMEGYPGELFF.

This chain links TRBV5-1 with TRBJ2-2; tentatively, D is TRBD1 (5 bases). There are 15 residues in the CDR3. Trimming left V 7 bases short and J 3 bases short, with 16 bases between. Looked up from germline, CDR1 is SGHRS and CDR2 is YFSETQ. The CDR3 is CASRTSQGYTGELFF. The CDR3 DNA follows: TGCGCCAGCCGAACTTCTCAGGGATACACCGGGGAGCTGTTTTTT.